The rows below give T cell receptor beta chains drawn from one sample of a study of cytomegalovirus exposure and HLA in healthy donors. The data were produced by immunoSEQ multiplex PCR, yet TCRdb's version contains in-frame clones alone and is incomplete. Of more than 95,000 clones listed, approximately 75% are singletons. What was sequenced was PBMCs. These receptors originate from a man between 45 and 60 years old in good health and CMV-seropositive. Both conserved end residues are part of each CDR3. A D gene is named only where the DNA matches it firmly. Rows may omit the clone size; those that give it use once, few, many or a size class.

>TRBJ2-3|TRBD1|TRBV30|.
CATGTGGTDTQYF
TGTGCCACCGGGACAGGGGGCACAGATACGCAGTATTTT
>TRBJ1-5|.|TRBV7-2|.
CASSLELYSNQPQHF
TGTGCCAGCAGCTTAGAGCTTTATAGCAATCAGCCCCAGCATTTT
>TRBJ1-3|.|TRBV27|.
CASSYPLKTDSGNTIYF
TGTGCCAGCAGTTACCCCCTGAAAACAGACTCTGGAAACACCATATATTTT
>TRBJ2-7|.|TRBV5-3|few
CARRLSVRAYYEQYF
TGTGCCAGAAGGTTGTCGGTCAGGGCCTACTACGAGCAGTACTTC
>TRBJ2-7|TRBD1|TRBV19|few
CASQDRNAYEQYF
TGTGCCAGCCAGGACAGGAACGCCTACGAGCAGTACTTC
>TRBJ2-7|.|TRBV10-1|few
CASSGGGMDEQYF
TGCGCCAGCAGTGGCGGCGGTATGGACGAGCAGTACTTC
>TRBJ2-7|.|TRBV14|.
CASSHPTDSYEQYF
TGTGCCAGCAGCCACCCGACAGATTCCTACGAGCAGTACTTC
>TRBJ2-6|.|TRBV6-6|few
CASSHGWSSGANVLTF
TGTGCCAGCAGTCACGGGTGGTCCTCTGGGGCCAACGTCCTGACTTTC
>TRBJ1-4|.|TRBV7-2|.
CASSPEGRGRTNEKLFF
TGTGCCAGCAGCCCCGAGGGCCGAGGACGGACTAATGAAAAACTGTTTTTT
>TRBJ2-5|TRBD1|TRBV5-1|.
CASRPGTGYLGETQYF
TGCGCCAGCAGACCTGGGACAGGGTATTTAGGAGAGACCCAGTACTTC
>TRBJ1-1|TRBD1|TRBV9|once
CASSVVGTGGMNTEAFF
TGTGCCAGCAGCGTAGTGGGGACAGGGGGCATGAACACTGAAGCTTTCTTT
>TRBJ1-1|.|TRBV19|.
CASSERQVLGAEAFF
TGTGCCAGTAGTGAAAGACAGGTGCTAGGGGCGGAAGCTTTCTTT
>TRBJ1-1|.|TRBV4-1|.
CASSQDGAGPTEAFF
TGCGCCAGCAGCCAAGATGGGGCAGGGCCCACTGAAGCTTTCTTT
>TRBJ2-5|TRBD1|TRBV19|.
CASSPAGTGRETQYF
TGTGCCAGTAGCCCTGCCGGGACAGGGCGAGAGACCCAGTACTTC
>TRBJ1-1|TRBD1|TRBV5-4|.
CASSRTGRGDTEAFF
TGTGCCAGCAGCCGGACAGGTAGAGGGGACACTGAAGCTTTCTTT
>TRBJ2-2|.|TRBV5-1|.
CASSLRENTGELFF
TGCGCCAGCAGCTTGAGAGAGAACACCGGGGAGCTGTTTTTT
>TRBJ2-1|.|TRBV5-8|.
CASSPRTNEQFF
TGTGCCAGCAGCCCGCGGACTAATGAGCAGTTCTTC
>TRBJ2-1|TRBD1|TRBV5-4|.
CASSRTGTYNEQFF
TGTGCCAGCAGTCGGACAGGGACCTACAATGAGCAGTTCTTC
>TRBJ2-3|TRBD2|TRBV6-1|.
CATQELAVVADTQYF
TGTGCCACACAAGAACTAGCGGTCGTGGCAGATACGCAGTATTTT